Below are 6 T cell receptor beta chains sequenced from a single sample in a study of blood T cell repertoires in COVID-19. Assay: immunoSEQ multiplex PCR; the TCRdb copy retains only in-frame clones and omits some. The sample lists about 200,000 clones; approximately 88% were seen once. Sequencing was performed on PBMCs or T cells enriched from blood (not recorded which). The receptors come from a woman between 18 and 29 years old who had recovered from COVID-19.

V is TRBV6-5 and J is TRBJ1-1; possible D gene TRBD1, 5 bases. The ends were cut back, 6 bases at V and 3 bases at J, with 17 bases in the middle. CDR1 and CDR2 from the germline V gene are MNHEY and SVGAGI. The CDR3 contains 15 residues. The CDR3 is CASRFQGFSDTEAFF. CDR3 nucleotide sequence: TGTGCCAGCAGATTTCAGGGTTTTTCGGACACTGAAGCTTTCTTT.

The genes are TRBV12-3 or TRBV12-4 and TRBJ2-1; D uncertain. CDR3 size: 13 residues. Trimming took 3 bases from V and 7 from J, leaving 10 bases between them. Written as DNA, the CDR3 is TGTGCCAGCAGTTTCTACGGAGATAATGAGCAGTTCTTC. Residues: CASSFYGDNEQFF.

The CDR3 is CASSAQPTGVSNQPQHF. In nucleotides, the CDR3 is TGTGCCAGCAGCGCTCAACCAACAGGGGTAAGCAATCAGCCCCAGCATTTT. The J gene is TRBJ1-5, the V gene TRBV28; 7 nucleotides align to TRBD1. CDR3 size: 17 residues. Germline CDR1 reads MDHEN; CDR2 reads SYDVKM. J was trimmed by 1 base and V by 6 bases; bases with no gene match: 12.

The genes are TRBV29-1 and TRBJ1-2, with D perhaps TRBD1 (5 bases). Germline values: CDR1 SQVTM, CDR2 ANQGSEA. Trimming left V 6 bases short and J 4 bases short, with 21 bases between. The CDR3 length is 15 residues. The CDR3 loop is CSVRRGLNTAYGYTF. The CDR3 coding sequence is TGCAGCGTAAGAAGGGGTCTTAATACCGCCTATGGCTACACCTTC.

This chain links TRBV5-1 with TRBJ2-2; D possibly corresponds to TRBD2 (6 bases). Germline assignment: CDR1 SGHRS and CDR2 YFSETQ. The CDR3 has 14 residues. V lost 1 base, J lost 3 bases, and 7 bases lay in between. The CDR3 here is CASSLTGDTGELFF. DNA of the CDR3: TGCGCCAGCAGCTTGACGGGGGACACCGGGGAGCTGTTTTTT. Combining the CDR3 with reference TRBV5-1 and TRBJ2-2 gives the whole variable domain KAGVTQTPRYLIKTRGQQVTLSCSPISGHRSVSWYQQTPGQGLQFLFEYFSETQRNKGNFPGRFSGRQFSNSRSEMNVSTLELGDSALYLCASSLTGDTGELFFGEGSRLTVL.

The gene calls are TRBV7-9 and TRBJ1-2; TRBD1 matches 7 bases. Trimming cost V 4 bases and J 0 bases; bases outside gene matches: 5. Germline CDR1 reads SEHNR; CDR2 reads FQNEAQ (reference sequence). CDR3 size: 15 residues. The CDR3 is CASSSGQATNYGYTF. DNA for the CDR3: TGTGCCAGCAGCTCTGGACAGGCCACTAACTATGGCTACACCTTC.